The 3 T cell receptor beta chains reported below all come from one sample, sequenced in a study of blood T cell repertoires in COVID-19. Here immunoSEQ multiplex PCR was the method, and the copy in TCRdb shows in-frame clones only, minus some. The table includes over 400,000 clones, 85% to 90% detected once. Sequencing input: peripheral blood. The receptors were sampled from a woman in her forties or fifties with COVID-19, enrolled during active disease.

This clone appeared once. This sequence joins TRBV7-9 and TRBJ2-3; 7 positions match TRBD1. With 2 bases clipped from V and 4 bases from J, the junction kept 9 bases outside the gene matches. From germline, CDR1 is SEHNR and CDR2 FQNEAQ (reference sequence). The CDR3 runs 16 residues. CDR3 sequence: CASSLRWGQKADTQYF. CDR3 sequence (DNA): TGTGCCAGCAGCTTACGGTGGGGACAGAAAGCAGATACGCAGTATTTT.

This clone was seen just once. J is TRBJ2-2 and V is TRBV10-1; a possible D gene is TRBD2 (5 bases). The V and J ends lost 8 bases and 5 bases respectively, with 9 bases between them. Per the germline V gene, CDR1 is WNHNN and CDR2 is SYGVQD (reference sequence). The CDR3 is 12 amino acids. The CDR3 DNA reads as TGCGCCAGCTCCCGGGATACCGGGGAGCTGTTTTTT. Translating it yields CASSRDTGELFF.

The chain has TRBV5-6 and TRBJ2-2, with D possibly being TRBD2 (6 bases). This CDR3 has 13 residues. Germline V gene sequence: CDR1 SGHDT, CDR2 YYEEEE. Trimming pared 1 base from V and 6 bases from J, leaving 7 bases between. The CDR3 loop is CASSLQRAGELFF. In DNA form, the CDR3 reads TGTGCCAGCAGCTTGCAGCGGGCCGGGGAGCTGTTTTTT.